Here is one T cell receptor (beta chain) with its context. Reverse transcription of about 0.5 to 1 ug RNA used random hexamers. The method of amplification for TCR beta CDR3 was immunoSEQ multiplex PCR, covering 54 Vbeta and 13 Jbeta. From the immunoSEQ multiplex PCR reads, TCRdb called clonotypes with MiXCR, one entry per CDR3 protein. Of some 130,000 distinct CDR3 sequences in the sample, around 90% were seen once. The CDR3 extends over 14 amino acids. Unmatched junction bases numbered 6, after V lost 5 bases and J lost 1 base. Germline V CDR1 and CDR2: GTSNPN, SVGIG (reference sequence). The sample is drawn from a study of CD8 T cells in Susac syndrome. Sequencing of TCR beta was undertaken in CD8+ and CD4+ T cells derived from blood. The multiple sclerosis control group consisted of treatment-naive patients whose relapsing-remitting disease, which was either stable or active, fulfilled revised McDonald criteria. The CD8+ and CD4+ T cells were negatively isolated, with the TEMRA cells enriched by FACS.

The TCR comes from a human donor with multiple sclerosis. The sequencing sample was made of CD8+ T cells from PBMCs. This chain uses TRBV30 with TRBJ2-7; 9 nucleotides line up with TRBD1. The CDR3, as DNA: TGTGCCTGGGGGGGACAGGGAAGATCCTACGAGCAGTACTTC. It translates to CAWGGQGRSYEQYF.